This note documents a single T cell receptor (beta chain) sequence. The junction departs from the called germline gene at one end, perhaps through a read error. Measured with immunoSEQ multiplex PCR; TCRdb has only the in-frame clones, and not every one. The data contain some 70,000 clones, around nine tenths of them singletons. This specimen comes from a study of blood T cell repertoires in COVID-19. CDR3 length: 16 amino acids. The germline V gene has CDR1 SNHLY and CDR2 FYNNEI. Which cohort a participant joined came from the clinical history participants gave. The V call is TRBV2, the J call TRBJ1-1, with TRBD1 identical over 7 bases. The material sequenced was PBMCs or T cells enriched from blood (not recorded which). This clonotype originated in a middle-aged woman who had recovered from COVID-19. Written as DNA, the CDR3 is TGTGCCAGCAGGGAAGGTTCTCCAGACAGGGCCTGGGAAGCTTTCTTT. Translation gives CASREGSPDRAWEAFF.